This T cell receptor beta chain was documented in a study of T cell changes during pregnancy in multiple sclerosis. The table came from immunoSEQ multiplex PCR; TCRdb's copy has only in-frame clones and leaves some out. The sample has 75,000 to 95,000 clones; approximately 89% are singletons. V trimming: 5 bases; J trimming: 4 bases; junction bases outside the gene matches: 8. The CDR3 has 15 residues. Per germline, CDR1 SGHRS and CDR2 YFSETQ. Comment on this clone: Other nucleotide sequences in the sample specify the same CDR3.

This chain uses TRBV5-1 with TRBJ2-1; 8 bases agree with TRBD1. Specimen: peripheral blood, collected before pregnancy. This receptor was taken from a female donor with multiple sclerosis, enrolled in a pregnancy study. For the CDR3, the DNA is TGCGCCAGCAGTCCAGGGACAGGCCCTTACAATGAGCAGTTCTTC. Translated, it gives CASSPGTGPYNEQFF. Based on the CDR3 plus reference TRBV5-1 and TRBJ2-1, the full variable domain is KAGVTQTPRYLIKTRGQQVTLSCSPISGHRSVSWYQQTPGQGLQFLFEYFSETQRNKGNFPGRFSGRQFSNSRSEMNVSTLELGDSALYLCASSPGTGPYNEQFFGPGTRLTVL.